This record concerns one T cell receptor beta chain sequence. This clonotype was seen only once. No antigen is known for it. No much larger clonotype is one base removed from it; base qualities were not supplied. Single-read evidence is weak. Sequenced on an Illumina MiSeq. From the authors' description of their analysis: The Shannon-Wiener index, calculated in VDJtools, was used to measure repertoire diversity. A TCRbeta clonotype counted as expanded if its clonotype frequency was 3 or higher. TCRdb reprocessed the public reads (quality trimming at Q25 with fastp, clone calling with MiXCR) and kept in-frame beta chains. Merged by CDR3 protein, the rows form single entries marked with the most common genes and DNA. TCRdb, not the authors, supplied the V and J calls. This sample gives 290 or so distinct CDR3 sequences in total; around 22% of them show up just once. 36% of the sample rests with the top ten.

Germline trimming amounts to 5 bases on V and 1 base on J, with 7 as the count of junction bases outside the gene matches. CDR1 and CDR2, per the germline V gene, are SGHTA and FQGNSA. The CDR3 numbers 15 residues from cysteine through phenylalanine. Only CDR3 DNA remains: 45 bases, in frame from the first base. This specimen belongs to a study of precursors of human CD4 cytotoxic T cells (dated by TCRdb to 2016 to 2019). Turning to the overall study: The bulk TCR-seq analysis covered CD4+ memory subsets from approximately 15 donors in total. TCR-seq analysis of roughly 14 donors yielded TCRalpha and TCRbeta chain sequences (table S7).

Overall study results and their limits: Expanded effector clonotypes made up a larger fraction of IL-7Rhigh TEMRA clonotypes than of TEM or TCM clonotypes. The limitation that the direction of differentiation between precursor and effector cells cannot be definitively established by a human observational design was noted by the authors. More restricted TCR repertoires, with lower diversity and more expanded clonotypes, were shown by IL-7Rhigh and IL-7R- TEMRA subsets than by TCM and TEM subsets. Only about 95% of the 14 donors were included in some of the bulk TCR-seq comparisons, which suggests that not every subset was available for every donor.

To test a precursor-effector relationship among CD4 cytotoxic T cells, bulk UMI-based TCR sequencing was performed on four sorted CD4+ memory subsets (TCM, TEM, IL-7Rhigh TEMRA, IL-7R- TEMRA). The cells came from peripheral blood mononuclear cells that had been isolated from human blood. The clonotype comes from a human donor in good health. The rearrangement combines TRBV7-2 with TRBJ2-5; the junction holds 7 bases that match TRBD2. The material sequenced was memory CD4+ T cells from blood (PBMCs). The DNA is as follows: TGTGCCAGCAGCGCAGCCGCGGGGGTCCAAGAGACCCAGTACTTC. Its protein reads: CASSAAAGVQETQYF.